The next 26 T cell receptor beta chains were all read from a single sample in a study of control samples from healthy donors and cancer patients. Method: immunoSEQ multiplex PCR; TCRdb's copy keeps in-frame clones and lacks some. The repertoire has approximately 160,000 clones, approximately 94% of them found once; the top ten carry 1.3% to 1.5%. Input material: blood. These receptors came from a woman under 30 in good health.

V and J are TRBV4-3 and TRBJ1-5, with D perhaps TRBD1 (5 bases). V lost 2 bases, J lost 1 base, and 9 bases lay in between. CDR1 is LGHNA and CDR2 is YSLEER in the germline V gene. The CDR3 sequence is 15 residues long. This chain's CDR3 is CASSQYRGSNQPQHF. DNA of the CDR3: TGCGCCAGCAGCCAATATCGGGGGAGCAATCAGCCCCAGCATTTT.

The chain joins TRBV2 to TRBJ1-4; D ambiguous. The V end was cut by 8 bases, the J end by 7 bases, with 11 bases between. CDR1 and CDR2 from the germline V gene are SNHLY and FYNNEI. The CDR3 contains 12 residues. The CDR3 loop reads CASHRASEKLFF. The CDR3 DNA reads TGTGCCAGCCACCGGGCGTCTGAAAAACTGTTTTTT.

This chain connects TRBV5-5 to TRBJ1-4; 7 bases are a match to TRBD1. Germline V lookup: CDR1 SGHKS, CDR2 YYEKEE (reference sequence). The CDR3 runs 15 residues. The trim removed 4 bases at V and 4 bases at J, leaving 7 bases unmatched. The CDR3 DNA reads as TGTGCCAGCAGCCTCGGACAGGCGTATAATGAAAAACTGTTTTTT. The encoded protein is CASSLGQAYNEKLFF.

This chain links TRBV3-1 (or the pseudogene TRBV3-2) with TRBJ1-2; the D is unclear. Germline CDR1 and CDR2: LGHDT and YNNKEL (reference sequence). The V and J ends lost 4 bases and 2 bases respectively, with 8 bases between them. The CDR3 extends over 13 amino acids. The CDR3 sequence: CASSLPGNYGYTF. DNA for the CDR3: TGTGCCAGCAGCCTCCCAGGAAACTATGGCTACACCTTC.

Only one count was recorded for this clone. This sequence joins TRBV27 and TRBJ2-5, with D perhaps TRBD1 or TRBD2 (6 bases each). CDR3 length: 14 residues. Deletions cut 5 bases from V and 1 base from J, with 11 bases between. The germline CDR1 and CDR2 sequences are MNHEY and SMNVEV (reference sequence). The CDR3 coding sequence is TGTGCCAGCAGTCCCGGGGGCTTCCAAGAGACCCAGTACTTC. Its protein product is CASSPGGFQETQYF.

The chain combines TRBV18 with TRBJ2-1, with a weak D call TRBD2 (6 bases). Germline CDR1 and CDR2: KGHSH and LQKENI. CDR3 length: 15 amino acids. Trimming stripped 2 bases from V and 6 bases from J, with 14 bases between. The chain's CDR3 is CASSPVQGLSNEQFF. The CDR3 region has the DNA TGTGCCAGCTCACCAGTTCAGGGACTTAGCAATGAGCAGTTCTTC.

This sequence joins TRBV5-1 and TRBJ2-5; 10 positions agree with TRBD2. The germline V gene has CDR1 SGHRS and CDR2 YFSETQ. Losses at the gene ends were 0 bases for V and 2 bases for J; bases not matched to a gene: 1. CDR3 length equals 15 residues. The CDR3 DNA reads as TGCGCCAGCAGCTTGGAACTAGCGGGGCAAGAGACCCAGTACTTC. Amino acids: CASSLELAGQETQYF. Combining the CDR3 with reference TRBV5-1 and TRBJ2-5 gives the whole variable domain KAGVTQTPRYLIKTRGQQVTLSCSPISGHRSVSWYQQTPGQGLQFLFEYFSETQRNKGNFPGRFSGRQFSNSRSEMNVSTLELGDSALYLCASSLELAGQETQYFGPGTRLLVL.

This sequence joins TRBV19 and TRBJ1-5; no clear D. The germline V and J ends were trimmed by 7 bases and 2 bases, with 12 bases remaining between them. CDR3 length: 14 residues. Looked up from germline, CDR1 is LNHDA and CDR2 is SQIVND (reference sequence). DNA for the CDR3: TGTGCCAGTACACCCCAGCAGGGCAATCAGCCCCAGCATTTT. This encodes CASTPQQGNQPQHF.

V is TRBV19 and J is TRBJ1-5, with a possible D match to TRBD1 (6 bases). Germline V gives CDR1 LNHDA, CDR2 SQIVND (reference sequence). This CDR3 region has 17 residues. V dropped 2 bases and J dropped 5 bases, with 19 bases sitting between them. CDR3 nucleotides: TGTGCCAGTAGTATAAAGAGGGGGGCGCAAGGGGATCAGCCCCAGCATTTT. This encodes CASSIKRGAQGDQPQHF.

The chain combines TRBV5-4 with TRBJ1-1; no clear D gene. With 0 bases removed from V and 4 bases from J, the gap between germline ends came to 10 bases. The CDR3 length is 14 residues. The V gene's germline CDR1 is SGHNT and CDR2 YYREEE (reference sequence). The CDR3 spells CASSLERAGTEAFF. The CDR3 DNA sequence: TGTGCCAGCAGCTTGGAGAGGGCGGGCACTGAAGCTTTCTTT.

The table lists this clone with a few counts. The chain joins TRBV19 to TRBJ2-5; either TRBD1 or TRBD2 may supply D (6 bases each). Germline V lookup: CDR1 LNHDA, CDR2 SQIVND (reference sequence). The CDR3 runs to 13 residues. V was clipped by 5 bases and J by 4 bases, with 11 bases between them. Here the CDR3 DNA reads TGTGCCAGTAGTTGGGGGCGGGGAGAGACCCAGTACTTC. It codes for CASSWGRGETQYF.

The chain is built from TRBV9 and TRBJ2-7; possibly TRBD2 for D (6 bases). Germline V lookup: CDR1 SGDLS, CDR2 YYNGEE. The CDR3 is made up of 15 amino acids. V dropped 4 bases and J dropped 0 bases, with 14 bases sitting between them. The CDR3 loop reads CASSPGTPFSYEQYF. The DNA for the CDR3 is TGTGCCAGCAGCCCAGGGACTCCTTTCTCCTACGAGCAGTACTTC.

This CDR3 is CASSPRLAGHYEQYF. The DNA of the CDR3 is TGTGCCAGCAGCCCTAGACTAGCGGGACACTACGAGCAGTACTTC. The chain combines TRBV7-6 with TRBJ2-7; 11 nucleotides agree with TRBD2. CDR3 length: 15 residues. Trimming took 5 bases from V and 3 from J; bases not matched to a gene: 6. Looked up from germline, CDR1 is SGHVS and CDR2 is FNYEAQ.

The chain links TRBV5-1 to TRBJ2-6; tentatively, D is TRBD1 (5 bases). CDR1 is SGHRS, CDR2 YFSETQ, per germline. V was shortened by 0 bases and J by 3 bases, with 13 bases between the two germline ends. This CDR3 has 17 amino acids. The CDR3 DNA follows: TGCGCCAGCAGCTTGGCCAGGGATTCTGATGGGGCCAACGTCCTGACTTTC. This sequence encodes CASSLARDSDGANVLTF.

The chain employs TRBV2 and TRBJ1-1, with D hard to call. V was shortened by 0 bases and J by 5 bases, with 16 bases between the two germline ends. The CDR3 consists of 16 residues. CDR1 and CDR2 from the germline V gene are SNHLY and FYNNEI. The CDR3 bases are TGTGCCAGCAGTGAAGCGCAACCGGACCGTTTGACTGAAGCTTTCTTT. Translated, it gives CASSEAQPDRLTEAFF. Combining the CDR3 with reference TRBV2 and TRBJ1-1 gives the whole variable domain EPEVTQTPSHQVTQMGQEVILRCVPISNHLYFYWYRQILGQKVEFLVSFYNNEISEKSEIFDDQFSVERPDGSNFTLKIRSTKLEDSAMYFCASSEAQPDRLTEAFFGQGTRLTVV.

The rearrangement uses TRBV6-2 or TRBV6-3 and TRBJ1-2; D not certain. The CDR3 spans 13 residues. Germline V gene lookup returns CDR1 MNHEY and CDR2 SVGEGT. V was pared by 2 bases and J by 4 bases, with 8 bases between. CDR3 nucleotides: TGTGCCAGCAGTTACCCCCGCAGCTATGGCTACACCTTC. Its protein is CASSYPRSYGYTF.

The CDR3 region is CASSLIQGDTIYF. The DNA of the CDR3 is TGTGCCAGCAGTTTAATCCAAGGGGACACCATATATTTT. J is TRBJ1-3 and V is TRBV27; possible D gene TRBD1, 5 bases. Germline CDR1 MNHEY, CDR2 SMNVEV (reference sequence). V lost 2 bases, J lost 8 bases, and 10 bases lay in between. The CDR3 length is 13 residues.

The chain recombines TRBV11-3 with TRBJ1-2, with TRBD1 as a possible D gene (5 bases). The CDR3 is 15 amino acids. Germline CDR1 is SGHNT and CDR2 is YENEEA. V dropped 0 bases and J dropped 3 bases, with 11 bases sitting between them. DNA of the CDR3: TGTGCCAGCAGCTTAGATCGGGGGACGGACTATGGCTACACCTTC. Protein sequence: CASSLDRGTDYGYTF.

The chain combines TRBV6-2 or TRBV6-3 with TRBJ2-5, with 8 bases identical to TRBD1. The V and J ends lost 5 bases and 4 bases, in that order; junction bases with no gene match: 6. CDR3 size: 14 residues. Germline V gene data show CDR1 as MNHEY and CDR2 as SVGEGT. The CDR3 DNA sequence: TGTGCCAGCAGTCTGGACAGGGTGGGAGAGACCCAGTACTTC. Encoded protein: CASSLDRVGETQYF.

V is TRBV5-1 and J is TRBJ1-3, with 8 bases matching TRBD1. The trim removed 0 bases at V and 4 bases at J, leaving 9 bases unmatched. The CDR3 consists of 17 residues. Per the germline V gene, CDR1 is SGHRS and CDR2 is YFSETQ. The CDR3 nucleotides are TGCGCCAGCAGCTTGGCTGTAGGACAGGGATCCGGAAACACCATATATTTT. Protein sequence: CASSLAVGQGSGNTIYF. Variable domain in full (rest from reference TRBV5-1 and TRBJ1-3): KAGVTQTPRYLIKTRGQQVTLSCSPISGHRSVSWYQQTPGQGLQFLFEYFSETQRNKGNFPGRFSGRQFSNSRSEMNVSTLELGDSALYLCASSLAVGQGSGNTIYFGEGSWLTVV.

The chain combines TRBV29-1 with TRBJ1-2, with TRBD1 identical over 10 bases. V lost 6 bases to trimming and J lost 2 bases; unmatched junction nucleotides: 3. The CDR3 runs to 13 residues. In germline, CDR1 is SQVTM, CDR2 ANQGSEA. CDR3: CSVPTGGNYGYTF. DNA of the CDR3: TGCAGCGTACCGACAGGGGGCAACTATGGCTACACCTTC.

The gene calls are TRBV19 and TRBJ1-1, with 7 positions matching TRBD1. V lost 6 bases and J lost 3; bases outside the gene matches: 10. The CDR3 contains 15 residues. Germline CDR1 and CDR2: LNHDA and SQIVND (reference sequence). CDR3 coding DNA: TGTGCCAGTAGACGCACGACAGGGATAGACACTGAAGCTTTCTTT. It codes for CASRRTTGIDTEAFF.

The chain joins TRBV6-2 or TRBV6-3 to TRBJ1-5; TRBD1 matches at 10 bases. V shed 5 bases, J shed 7 bases, and the junction held 8 bases outside the gene matches. The germline V gene has CDR1 MNHEY and CDR2 SVGEGT. The CDR3 contains 15 residues. CDR3 coding DNA: TGTGCCAGCAGTCACGGGGGACAGGGGAACCAGCCCCAGCATTTT. Its translation is CASSHGGQGNQPQHF.

The V call is TRBV28, the J call TRBJ1-1; 7 bases fit TRBD1. The ends lost 8 bases at V and 6 bases at J; junction bases unmatched: 6. The CDR3 totals 12 residues. Germline CDR1 reads MDHEN; CDR2 reads SYDVKM. The CDR3 coding sequence is TGTGCCAGCGTTCCTCAGGGGGCTGAAGCTTTCTTT. Translation: CASVPQGAEAFF.

The chain uses TRBV2 and TRBJ2-5, with unresolved D. Looked up from germline, CDR1 is SNHLY and CDR2 is FYNNEI. This CDR3 spans 11 amino acids. CDR3 residues: CAFRDQETQYF. The CDR3 bases are TGTGCGTTCCGGGACCAAGAGACCCAGTACTTC.

The chain has TRBV2 and TRBJ1-2, with D possibly TRBD1 on 5 matching bases. Germline CDR1 reads SNHLY; CDR2 reads FYNNEI. With 2 bases removed from V and 4 bases from J, the gap between germline ends came to 11 bases. The CDR3 runs 14 residues. As DNA, the CDR3 is TGTGCCAGCAGTGAATTGAGAGGGGTCTATGGCTACACCTTC. It codes for CASSELRGVYGYTF.